This T cell receptor beta chain comes out of a study of CD8 T cells in Susac syndrome. RNA in amounts of about 0.5 to 1 ug was reverse transcribed with random hexamers. TCRdb itself ran the immunoSEQ multiplex PCR reads through MiXCR, one entry per CDR3 protein. The sample carries a few hundred thousand distinct CDR3 sequences, around 93% recorded once. Per the germline V gene, CDR1 is DFQATT and CDR2 is SNEGSKA (reference sequence). Losses at the gene ends were 5 bases for V and 5 bases for J; bases not matched to a gene: 14. The CDR3 extends over 17 amino acids. The clonotype was recovered from a human donor with multiple sclerosis. The sequenced material came from CD4+ T cells from PBMCs. The chain combines TRBV20-1 with TRBJ2-5, with TRBD2 matching over 13 bases. DNA of the CDR3: TGCAGTGCTCTAGGGACTAGCGGGGTAACCTCATGGGAGACCCAGTACTTC. Residues: CSALGTSGVTSWETQYF.